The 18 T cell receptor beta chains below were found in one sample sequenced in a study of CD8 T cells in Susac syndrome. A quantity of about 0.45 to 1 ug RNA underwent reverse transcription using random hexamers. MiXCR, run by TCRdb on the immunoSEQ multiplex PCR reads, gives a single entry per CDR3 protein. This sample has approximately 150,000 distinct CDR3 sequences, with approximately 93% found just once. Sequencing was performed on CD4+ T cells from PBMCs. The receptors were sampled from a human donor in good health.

The CDR3 DNA follows: TGTGCCAGCCCCCCTAGCGGATTCTCCTACGAGCAGTACTTC. The encoded protein is CASPPSGFSYEQYF. The gene calls are TRBV28 and TRBJ2-7, with TRBD2 matching 7 bases. The CDR3 totals 14 residues. With 8 bases clipped from V and 0 bases from J, the junction kept 7 bases outside the gene matches. Germline CDR1 reads MDHEN; CDR2 reads SYDVKM.

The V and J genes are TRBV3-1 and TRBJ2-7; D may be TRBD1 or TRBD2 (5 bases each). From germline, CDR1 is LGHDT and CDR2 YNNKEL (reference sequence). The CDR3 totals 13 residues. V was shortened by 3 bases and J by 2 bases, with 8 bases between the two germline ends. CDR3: CASSHGTTYEQYF. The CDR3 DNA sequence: TGTGCCAGCAGCCACGGGACGACCTACGAGCAGTACTTC.

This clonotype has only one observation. CDR3 sequence (DNA): TGTGCCACCAGCACTCCGGGACAGAATTCACCCCTCCACTTT. It is translated as CATSTPGQNSPLHF. The V call is TRBV15, the J call TRBJ1-6; TRBD1 matches at 7 bases. This CDR3 has 14 residues. CDR1 LNHNV and CDR2 YYDKDF come from the germline V gene (reference sequence). V gave up 4 bases and J gave up 7 bases; unmatched junction bases: 4.

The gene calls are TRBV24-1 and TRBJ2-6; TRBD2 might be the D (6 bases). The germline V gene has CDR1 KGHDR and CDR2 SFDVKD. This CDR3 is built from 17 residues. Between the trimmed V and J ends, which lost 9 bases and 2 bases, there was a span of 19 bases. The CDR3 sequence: CATGGDSHYTGANVLTF. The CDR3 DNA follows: TGTGCCACCGGTGGGGACTCGCATTATACTGGGGCCAACGTCCTGACTTTC.

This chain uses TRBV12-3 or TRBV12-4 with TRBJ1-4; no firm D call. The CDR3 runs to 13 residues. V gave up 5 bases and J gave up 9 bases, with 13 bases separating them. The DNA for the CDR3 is TGTGCCAGCAGTCAACGACGAGGGAAAAAACTGTTTTTT. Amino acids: CASSQRRGKKLFF.

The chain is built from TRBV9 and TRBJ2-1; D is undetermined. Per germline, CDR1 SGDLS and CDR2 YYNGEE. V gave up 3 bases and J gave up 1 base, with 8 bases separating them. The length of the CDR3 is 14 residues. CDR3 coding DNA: TGTGCCAGCAGCGACGTGAGGTCCTACAATGAGCAGTTCTTC. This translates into CASSDVRSYNEQFF. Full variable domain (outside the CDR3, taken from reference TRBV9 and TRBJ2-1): DSGVTQTPKHLITATGQRVTLRCSPRSGDLSVYWYQQSLDQGLQFLIQYYNGEERAKGNILERFSAQQFPDLHSELNLSSLELGDSALYFCASSDVRSYNEQFFGPGTRLTVL.

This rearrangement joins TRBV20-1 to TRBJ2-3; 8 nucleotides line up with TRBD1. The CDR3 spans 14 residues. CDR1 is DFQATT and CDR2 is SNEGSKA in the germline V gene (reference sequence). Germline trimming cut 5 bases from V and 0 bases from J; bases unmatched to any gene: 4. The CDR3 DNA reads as TGCAGTGCTTCTGACAGGGGTAGCACAGATACGCAGTATTTT. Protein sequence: CSASDRGSTDTQYF.

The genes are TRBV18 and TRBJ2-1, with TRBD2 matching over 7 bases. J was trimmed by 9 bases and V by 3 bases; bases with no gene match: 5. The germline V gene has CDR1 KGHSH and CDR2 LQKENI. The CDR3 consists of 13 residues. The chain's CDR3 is CASSPSREGEQFF. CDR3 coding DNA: TGTGCCAGCTCACCTTCCAGGGAGGGTGAGCAGTTCTTC.

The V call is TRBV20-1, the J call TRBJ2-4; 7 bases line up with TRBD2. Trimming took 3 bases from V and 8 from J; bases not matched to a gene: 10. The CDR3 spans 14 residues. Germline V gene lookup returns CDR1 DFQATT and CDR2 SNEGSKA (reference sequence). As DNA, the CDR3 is TGCAGTGCTAGCGCCGATCGGGCGGGGGACATTCAGTACTTC. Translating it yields CSASADRAGDIQYF.

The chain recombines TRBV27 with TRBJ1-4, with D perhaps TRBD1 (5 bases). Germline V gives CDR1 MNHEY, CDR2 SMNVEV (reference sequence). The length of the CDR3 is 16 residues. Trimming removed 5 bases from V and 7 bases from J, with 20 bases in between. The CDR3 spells CASSPNGGAGPEKLFF. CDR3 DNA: TGTGCCAGCAGTCCAAATGGGGGTGCGGGTCCTGAAAAACTGTTTTTT.

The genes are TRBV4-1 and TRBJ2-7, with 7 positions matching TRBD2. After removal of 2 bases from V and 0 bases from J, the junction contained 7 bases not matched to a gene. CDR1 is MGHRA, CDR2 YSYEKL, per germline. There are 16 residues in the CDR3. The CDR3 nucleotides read TGCGCCAGCAGCCAACAGTCGGGACTACCCTCCTACGAGCAGTACTTC. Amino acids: CASSQQSGLPSYEQYF.

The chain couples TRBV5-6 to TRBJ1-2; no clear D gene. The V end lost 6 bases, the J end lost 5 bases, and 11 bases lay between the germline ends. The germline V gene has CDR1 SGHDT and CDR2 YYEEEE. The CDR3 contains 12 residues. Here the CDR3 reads CASNRYGYGYTF. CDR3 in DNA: TGTGCCAGCAACCGCTATGGGTATGGCTACACCTTC.

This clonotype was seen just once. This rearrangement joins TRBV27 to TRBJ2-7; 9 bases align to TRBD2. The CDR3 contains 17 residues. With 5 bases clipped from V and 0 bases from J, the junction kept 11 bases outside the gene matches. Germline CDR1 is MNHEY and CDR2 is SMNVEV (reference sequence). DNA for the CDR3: TGTGCCAGCAGTGTAGGCCCTCTGACTAGCGGCTCCTACGAGCAGTACTTC. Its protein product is CASSVGPLTSGSYEQYF.

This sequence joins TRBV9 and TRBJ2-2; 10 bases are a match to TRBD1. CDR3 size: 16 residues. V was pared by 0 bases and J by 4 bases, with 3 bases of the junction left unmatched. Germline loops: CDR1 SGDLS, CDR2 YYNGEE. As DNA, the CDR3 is TGTGCCAGCAGCGTAGCTGGGACAGGGGTCACCGGGGAGCTGTTTTTT. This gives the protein CASSVAGTGVTGELFF.

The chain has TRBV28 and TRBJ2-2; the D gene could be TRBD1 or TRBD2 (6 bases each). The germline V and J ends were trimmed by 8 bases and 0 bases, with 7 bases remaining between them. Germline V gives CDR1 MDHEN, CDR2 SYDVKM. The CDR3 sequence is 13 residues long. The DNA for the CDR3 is TGTGCCAGCGGGGGGCCGAACACCGGGGAGCTGTTTTTT. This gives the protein CASGGPNTGELFF. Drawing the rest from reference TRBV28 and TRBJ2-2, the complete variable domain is DVKVTQSSRYLVKRTGEKVFLECVQDMDHENMFWYRQDPGLGLRLIYFSYDVKMKEKGDIPEGYSVSREKKERFSLILESASTNQTSMYLCASGGPNTGELFFGEGSRLTVL.

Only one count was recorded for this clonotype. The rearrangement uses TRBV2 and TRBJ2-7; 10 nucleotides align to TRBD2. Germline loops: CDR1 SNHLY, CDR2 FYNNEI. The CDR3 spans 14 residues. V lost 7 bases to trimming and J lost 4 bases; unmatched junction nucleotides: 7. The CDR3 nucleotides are TGTGCCAGCAACCAGCGGGAGGGCCCGTACGAGCAGTACTTC. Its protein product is CASNQREGPYEQYF.

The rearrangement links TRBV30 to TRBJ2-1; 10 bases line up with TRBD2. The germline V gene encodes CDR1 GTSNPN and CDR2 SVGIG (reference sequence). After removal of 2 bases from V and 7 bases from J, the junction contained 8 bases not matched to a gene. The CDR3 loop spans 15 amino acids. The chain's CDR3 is CAWSTLAGVLNEQFF. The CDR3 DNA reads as TGTGCCTGGAGTACTCTAGCGGGAGTTTTAAATGAGCAGTTCTTC.

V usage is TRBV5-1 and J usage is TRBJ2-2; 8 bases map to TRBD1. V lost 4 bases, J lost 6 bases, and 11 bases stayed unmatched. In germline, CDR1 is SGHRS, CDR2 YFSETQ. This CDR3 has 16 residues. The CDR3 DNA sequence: TGCGCCAGCAGCGCCGCCGGAGCAGGGGGCGCCGGGGAGCTGTTTTTT. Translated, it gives CASSAAGAGGAGELFF.